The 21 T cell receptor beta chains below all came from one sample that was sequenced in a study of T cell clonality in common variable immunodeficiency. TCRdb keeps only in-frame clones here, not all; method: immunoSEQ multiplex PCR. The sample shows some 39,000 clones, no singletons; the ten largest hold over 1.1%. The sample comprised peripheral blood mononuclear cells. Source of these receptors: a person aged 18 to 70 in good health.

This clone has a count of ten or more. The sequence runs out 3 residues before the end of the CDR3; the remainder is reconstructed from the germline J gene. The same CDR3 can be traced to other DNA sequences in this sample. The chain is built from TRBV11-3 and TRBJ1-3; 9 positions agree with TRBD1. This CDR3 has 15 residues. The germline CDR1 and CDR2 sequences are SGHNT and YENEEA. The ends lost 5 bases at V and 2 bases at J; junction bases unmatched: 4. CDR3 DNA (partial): TGTGCCAGCAGCCCGGGACAGGGACCTGGAAACACC. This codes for CASSPGQGPGNT. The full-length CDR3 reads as CASSPGQGPGNTIYF.

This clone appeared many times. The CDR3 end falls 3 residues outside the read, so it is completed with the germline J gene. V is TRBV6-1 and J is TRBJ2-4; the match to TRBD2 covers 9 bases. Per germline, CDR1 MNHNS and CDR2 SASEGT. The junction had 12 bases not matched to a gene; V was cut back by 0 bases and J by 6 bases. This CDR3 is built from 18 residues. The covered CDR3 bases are TGTGCCAGCAGTGAAGCCCTGACTAGCGGAGGGCTTCGAAACATT. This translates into CASSEALTSGGLRNI. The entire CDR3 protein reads CASSEALTSGGLRNIQYF.

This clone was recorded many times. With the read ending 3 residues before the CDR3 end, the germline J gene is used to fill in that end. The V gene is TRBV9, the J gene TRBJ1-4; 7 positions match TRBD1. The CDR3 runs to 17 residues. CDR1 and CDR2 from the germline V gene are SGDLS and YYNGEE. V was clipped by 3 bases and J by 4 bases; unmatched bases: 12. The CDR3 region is CASSAAWGGTDNEKLFF. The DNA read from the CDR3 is TGTGCCAGCAGCGCTGCCTGGGGAGGGACAGATAATGAAAAA. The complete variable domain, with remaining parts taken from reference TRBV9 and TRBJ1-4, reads DSGVTQTPKHLITATGQRVTLRCSPRSGDLSVYWYQQSLDQGLQFLIQYYNGEERAKGNILERFSAQQFPDLHSELNLSSLELGDSALYFCASSAAWGGTDNEKLFFGSGTQLSVL.

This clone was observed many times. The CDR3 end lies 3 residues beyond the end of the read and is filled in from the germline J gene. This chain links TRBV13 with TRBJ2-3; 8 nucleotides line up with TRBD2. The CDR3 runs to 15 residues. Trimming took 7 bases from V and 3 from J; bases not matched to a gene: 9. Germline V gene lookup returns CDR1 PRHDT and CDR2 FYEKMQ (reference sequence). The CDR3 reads CASIRAGDSTDTQYF. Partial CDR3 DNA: TGTGCCAGCATCCGAGCGGGAGACTCGACAGATACG.

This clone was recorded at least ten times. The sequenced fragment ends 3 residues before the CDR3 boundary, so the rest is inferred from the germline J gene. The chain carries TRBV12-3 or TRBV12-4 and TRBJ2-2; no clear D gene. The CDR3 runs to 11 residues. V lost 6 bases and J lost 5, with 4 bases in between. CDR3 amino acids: CASSRTGELFF. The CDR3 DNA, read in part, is TGTGCCAGCAGCCGGACCGGGGAG.

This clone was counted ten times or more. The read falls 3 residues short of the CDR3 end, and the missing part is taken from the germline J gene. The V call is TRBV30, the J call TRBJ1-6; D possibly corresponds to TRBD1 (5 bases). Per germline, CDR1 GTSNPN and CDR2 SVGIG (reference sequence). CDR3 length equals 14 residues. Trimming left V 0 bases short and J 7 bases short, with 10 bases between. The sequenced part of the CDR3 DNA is TGTGCCTGGAGTGTGGGAGGGGAGAATTCACCC. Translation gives CAWSVGGENSP. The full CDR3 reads CAWSVGGENSPLHF.

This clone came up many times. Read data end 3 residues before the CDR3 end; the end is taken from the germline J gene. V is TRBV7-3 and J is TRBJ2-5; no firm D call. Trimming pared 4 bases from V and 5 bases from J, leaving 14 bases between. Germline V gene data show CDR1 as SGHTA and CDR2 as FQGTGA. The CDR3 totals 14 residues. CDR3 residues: CASSSSRLGETQYF. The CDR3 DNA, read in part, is TGTGCCAGCAGCTCTTCGCGCCTCGGGGAGACC.

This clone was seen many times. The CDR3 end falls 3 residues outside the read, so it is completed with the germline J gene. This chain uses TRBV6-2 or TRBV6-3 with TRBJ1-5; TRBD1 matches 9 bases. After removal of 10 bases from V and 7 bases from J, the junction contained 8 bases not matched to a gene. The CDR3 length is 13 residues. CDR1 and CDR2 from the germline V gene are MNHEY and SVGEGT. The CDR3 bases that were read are TGTGCCACTTCGGACAGGGGCAGCCAGCCC. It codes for CATSDRGSQP. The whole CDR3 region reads CATSDRGSQPQHF.

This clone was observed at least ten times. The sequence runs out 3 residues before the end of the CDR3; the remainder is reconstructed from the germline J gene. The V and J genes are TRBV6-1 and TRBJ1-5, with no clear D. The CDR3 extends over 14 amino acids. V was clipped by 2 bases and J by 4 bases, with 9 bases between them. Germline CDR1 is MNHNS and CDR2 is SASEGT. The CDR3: CASSESGKNQPQHF. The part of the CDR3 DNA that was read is TGTGCCAGCAGTGAATCGGGGAAAAATCAGCCC.

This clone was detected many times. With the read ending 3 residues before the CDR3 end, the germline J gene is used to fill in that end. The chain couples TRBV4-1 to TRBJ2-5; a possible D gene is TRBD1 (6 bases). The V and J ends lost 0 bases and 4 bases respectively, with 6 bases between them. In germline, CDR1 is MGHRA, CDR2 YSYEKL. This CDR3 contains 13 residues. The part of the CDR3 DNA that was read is TGCGCCAGCAGCCAAGAAGGGGGAGAGACC. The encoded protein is CASSQEGGET. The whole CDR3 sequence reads CASSQEGGETQYF.

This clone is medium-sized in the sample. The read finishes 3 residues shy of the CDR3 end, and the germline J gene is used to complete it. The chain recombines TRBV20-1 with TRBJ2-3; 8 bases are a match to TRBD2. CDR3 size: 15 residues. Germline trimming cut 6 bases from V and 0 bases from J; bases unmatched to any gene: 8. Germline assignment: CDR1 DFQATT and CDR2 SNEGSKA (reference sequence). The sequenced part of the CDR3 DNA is TGCAGTGCGGGTTCGGGGGGGTTTAGCACAGATACG. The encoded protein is CSAGSGGFSTDT. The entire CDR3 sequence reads CSAGSGGFSTDTQYF.

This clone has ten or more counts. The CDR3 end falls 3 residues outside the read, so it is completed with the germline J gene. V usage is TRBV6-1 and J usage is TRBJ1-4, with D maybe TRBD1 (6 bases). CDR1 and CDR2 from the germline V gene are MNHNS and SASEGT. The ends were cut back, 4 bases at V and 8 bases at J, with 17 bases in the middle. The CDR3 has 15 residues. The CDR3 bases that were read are TGTGCCAGCAGTGTTGGGGCCAGGGGAGGGGAAAAA. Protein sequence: CASSVGARGGEK. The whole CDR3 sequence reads CASSVGARGGEKLFF.

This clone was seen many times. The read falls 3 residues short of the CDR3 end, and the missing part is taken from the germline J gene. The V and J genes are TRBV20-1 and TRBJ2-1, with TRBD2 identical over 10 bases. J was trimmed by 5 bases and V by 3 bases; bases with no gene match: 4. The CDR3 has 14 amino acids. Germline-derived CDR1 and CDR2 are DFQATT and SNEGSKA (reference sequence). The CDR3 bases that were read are TGCAGTGCTAGGGCGCTAGCGGGAGACAATGAG. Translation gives CSARALAGDNE. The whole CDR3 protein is CSARALAGDNEQFF.

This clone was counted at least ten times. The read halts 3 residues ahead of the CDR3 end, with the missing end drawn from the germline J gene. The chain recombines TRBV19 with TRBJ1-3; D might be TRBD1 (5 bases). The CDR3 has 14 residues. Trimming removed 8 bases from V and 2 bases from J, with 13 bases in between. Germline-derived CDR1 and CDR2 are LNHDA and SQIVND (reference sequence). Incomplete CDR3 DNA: TGTGCCAGTTGGCAGCGGGGGGCTGGAAACACC. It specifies CASWQRGAGNT. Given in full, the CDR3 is CASWQRGAGNTIYF.

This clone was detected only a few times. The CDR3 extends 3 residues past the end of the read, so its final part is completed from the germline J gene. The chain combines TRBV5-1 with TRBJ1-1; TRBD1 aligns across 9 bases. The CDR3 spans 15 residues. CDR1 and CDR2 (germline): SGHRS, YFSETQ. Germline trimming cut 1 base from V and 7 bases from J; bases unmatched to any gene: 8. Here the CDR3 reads CASSLKEGQGVEAFF. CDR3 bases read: TGCGCCAGCAGCTTGAAAGAGGGACAGGGAGTTGAA.

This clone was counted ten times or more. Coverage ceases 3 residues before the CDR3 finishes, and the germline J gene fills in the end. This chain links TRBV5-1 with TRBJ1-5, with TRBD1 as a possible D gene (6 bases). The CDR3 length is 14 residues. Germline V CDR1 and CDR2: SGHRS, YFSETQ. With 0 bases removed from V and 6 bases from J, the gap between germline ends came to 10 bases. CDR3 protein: CASSLVGGSQPQHF. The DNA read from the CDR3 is TGCGCCAGCAGCTTGGTAGGGGGAAGTCAGCCC.

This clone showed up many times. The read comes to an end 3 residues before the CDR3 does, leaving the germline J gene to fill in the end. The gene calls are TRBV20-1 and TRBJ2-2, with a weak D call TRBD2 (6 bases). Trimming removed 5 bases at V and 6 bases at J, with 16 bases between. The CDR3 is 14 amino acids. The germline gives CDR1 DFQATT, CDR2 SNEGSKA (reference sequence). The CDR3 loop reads CSAPLPLAPGELFF. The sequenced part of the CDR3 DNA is TGCAGTGCTCCTTTACCTCTAGCGCCCGGGGAG.

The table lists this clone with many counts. The sequenced part of the CDR3 DNA is TGCGCCAGCAGCTTCTTGGGGGCAGGTGAGACC. This sequence encodes CASSFLGAGET. The full CDR3 protein reads CASSFLGAGETQYF. This chain joins TRBV5-1 and TRBJ2-5; tentatively, D is TRBD1 (6 bases). Read coverage stops 3 residues before the CDR3 terminus; the germline J gene supplies the remainder. V lost 2 bases and J 5 bases, leaving 13 bases between the germline ends. Germline CDR1 SGHRS, CDR2 YFSETQ. The CDR3 is made up of 14 amino acids.

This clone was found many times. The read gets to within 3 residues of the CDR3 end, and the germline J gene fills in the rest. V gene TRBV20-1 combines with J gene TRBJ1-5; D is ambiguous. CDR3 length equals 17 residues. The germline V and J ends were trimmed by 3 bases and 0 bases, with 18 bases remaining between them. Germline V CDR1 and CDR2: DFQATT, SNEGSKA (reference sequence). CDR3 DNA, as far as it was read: TGCAGTGCTAGTAAAAGTGCTGGGCAGATTAGCAATCAGCCC. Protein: CSASKSAGQISNQP. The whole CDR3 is CSASKSAGQISNQPQHF.

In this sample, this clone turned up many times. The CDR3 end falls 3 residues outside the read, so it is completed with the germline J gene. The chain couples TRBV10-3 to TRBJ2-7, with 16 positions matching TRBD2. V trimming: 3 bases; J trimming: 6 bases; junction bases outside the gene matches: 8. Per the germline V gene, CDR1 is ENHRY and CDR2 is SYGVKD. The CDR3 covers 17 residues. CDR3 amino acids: CAISDIGTSGRAAEQYF. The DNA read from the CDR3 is TGTGCCATCAGTGATATTGGGACTAGCGGGAGGGCCGCCGAG.

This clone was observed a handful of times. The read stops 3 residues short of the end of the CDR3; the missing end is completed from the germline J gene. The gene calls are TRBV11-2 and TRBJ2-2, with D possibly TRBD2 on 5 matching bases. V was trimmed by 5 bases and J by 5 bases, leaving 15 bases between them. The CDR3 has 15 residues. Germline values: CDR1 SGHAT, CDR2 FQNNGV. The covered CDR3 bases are TGTGCCAGCAGCGAACGGGGAGTTGTTACCGGGGAG. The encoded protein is CASSERGVVTGE. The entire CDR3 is CASSERGVVTGELFF.